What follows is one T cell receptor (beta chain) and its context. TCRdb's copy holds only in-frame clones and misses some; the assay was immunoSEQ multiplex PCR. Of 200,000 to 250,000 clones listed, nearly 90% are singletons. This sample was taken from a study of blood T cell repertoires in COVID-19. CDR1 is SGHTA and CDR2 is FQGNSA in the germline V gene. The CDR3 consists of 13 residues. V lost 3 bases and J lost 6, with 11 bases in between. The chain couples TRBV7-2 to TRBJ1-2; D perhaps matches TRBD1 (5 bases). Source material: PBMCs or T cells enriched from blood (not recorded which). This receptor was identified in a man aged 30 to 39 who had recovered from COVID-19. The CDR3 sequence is CASSFRGGDGYTF. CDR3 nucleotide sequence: TGTGCCAGCAGCTTTCGGGGGGGTGATGGCTACACCTTC.